These T cell receptor beta chains were read from a single sample in a study of blood T cell repertoires in COVID-19. Data came from immunoSEQ multiplex PCR; TCRdb stores just in-frame clones and leaves some out. Here the sample spans a few hundred thousand clones, approximately 84% being singletons. Sequenced material: PBMCs or T cells enriched from blood (not recorded which). The receptors stem from a man in his forties or fifties who had recovered from COVID-19. The CDR3 runs from the conserved cysteine through the conserved F or W. Each record gives: CDR3 DNA, CDR3 protein, clone size, CDR3 length, J gene, D gene, V gene. A D gene is named only where the DNA matches it firmly. The size of a clone is reported for some rows only, either as once, few or many, or as a class for expanded clones.

cdr3_nt: TGTGCCAGCAGCCTCATCAGGCCGAACACTGAAGCTTTCTTT
cdr3_aa: CASSLIRPNTEAFF
clone_size: -
cdr3_length: 14
j_call: TRBJ1-1
d_call: -
v_call: TRBV7-2

cdr3_nt: TGCGCCAGCAGCCAAGATACAGGGGGGAGGGAGACCCAGTACTTC
cdr3_aa: CASSQDTGGRETQYF
clone_size: few
cdr3_length: 15
j_call: TRBJ2-5
d_call: TRBD1
v_call: TRBV4-3

cdr3_nt: TGTGCCAGCAGTCGTATACTCTACGAGCAGTACTTC
cdr3_aa: CASSRILYEQYF
clone_size: -
cdr3_length: 12
j_call: TRBJ2-7
d_call: -
v_call: TRBV12-3/TRBV12-4

cdr3_nt: TGCGCCAGCAGCCAGGTAGCGGGCGACAACGAGCAGTACTTC
cdr3_aa: CASSQVAGDNEQYF
clone_size: -
cdr3_length: 14
j_call: TRBJ2-7
d_call: TRBD2
v_call: TRBV4-1

cdr3_nt: TGCGCCAGCAGGGGGGGGGATGAGCAGTTCTTC
cdr3_aa: CASRGGDEQFF
clone_size: -
cdr3_length: 11
j_call: TRBJ2-1
d_call: TRBD2
v_call: TRBV4-3

cdr3_nt: TGCAGCGTCCGTGAGGAATACGAGCAGTACTTC
cdr3_aa: CSVREEYEQYF
clone_size: -
cdr3_length: 11
j_call: TRBJ2-7
d_call: -
v_call: TRBV29-1

cdr3_nt: TGTGCCACCAACCCGGACAGCACCGGGGAGCTGTTTTTT
cdr3_aa: CATNPDSTGELFF
clone_size: -
cdr3_length: 13
j_call: TRBJ2-2
d_call: -
v_call: TRBV12-3/TRBV12-4

cdr3_nt: TGTGCCAGCCGACAGGGCCCTAATTCACCCCTCCACTTT
cdr3_aa: CASRQGPNSPLHF
clone_size: -
cdr3_length: 13
j_call: TRBJ1-6
d_call: TRBD1
v_call: TRBV28

cdr3_nt: TGCGCCAGCAGCCATGGGACTAGCGACACCTACGAGCAGTACTTC
cdr3_aa: CASSHGTSDTYEQYF
clone_size: -
cdr3_length: 15
j_call: TRBJ2-7
d_call: TRBD2
v_call: TRBV5-1

cdr3_nt: TGTGCCAGCAGCTTAGAGGACAGGGTGGCTAACACCATATATTTT
cdr3_aa: CASSLEDRVANTIYF
clone_size: -
cdr3_length: 15
j_call: TRBJ1-3
d_call: TRBD1
v_call: TRBV11-2

cdr3_nt: TGTGCCAGTAGTATGGGGGGCTCTGGAAACACCATATATTTT
cdr3_aa: CASSMGGSGNTIYF
clone_size: -
cdr3_length: 14
j_call: TRBJ1-3
d_call: -
v_call: TRBV19

cdr3_nt: TGTGCCAGCAGCTTGTCGGGGTCCTCCTACAATGAGCAGTTCTTC
cdr3_aa: CASSLSGSSYNEQFF
clone_size: -
cdr3_length: 15
j_call: TRBJ2-1
d_call: -
v_call: TRBV5-4

cdr3_nt: TGCGCCAGCAGCGGCACTTTAGCGGGGGGGGCAGATACGCAGTATTTT
cdr3_aa: CASSGTLAGGADTQYF
clone_size: -
cdr3_length: 16
j_call: TRBJ2-3
d_call: TRBD2
v_call: TRBV5-1

cdr3_nt: TGTGCCTGGGCGGGGGCCTACGAGCAGTACTTC
cdr3_aa: CAWAGAYEQYF
clone_size: -
cdr3_length: 11
j_call: TRBJ2-7
d_call: TRBD2
v_call: TRBV30

cdr3_nt: TGTGCCAGCAGTCCTCTCAACGGGAGGGCCGACCATGAGCAGTTCTTC
cdr3_aa: CASSPLNGRADHEQFF
clone_size: -
cdr3_length: 16
j_call: TRBJ2-1
d_call: TRBD2
v_call: TRBV28

cdr3_nt: TGTGCCAGTAGTATAGCTCCGGGACAAGTTATCAATCAGCCCCAGCATTTT
cdr3_aa: CASSIAPGQVINQPQHF
clone_size: -
cdr3_length: 17
j_call: TRBJ1-5
d_call: -
v_call: TRBV19

cdr3_nt: TGTGCCAGCGCTTCAGGGGGGCAGGGTGAGCAGTTCTTC
cdr3_aa: CASASGGQGEQFF
clone_size: few
cdr3_length: 13
j_call: TRBJ2-1
d_call: -
v_call: TRBV6-4

cdr3_nt: TGTGCCAGTAGTATGCAGGGAACGTATGGCTACACCTTC
cdr3_aa: CASSMQGTYGYTF
clone_size: -
cdr3_length: 13
j_call: TRBJ1-2
d_call: -
v_call: TRBV19

cdr3_nt: TGCGCCAGCACCCTCTGGACAGAGGATCTGGGGGAGCTGTTTTTT
cdr3_aa: CASTLWTEDLGELFF
clone_size: -
cdr3_length: 15
j_call: TRBJ2-2
d_call: -
v_call: TRBV5-1

cdr3_nt: TGCGCCAGCAGCTCCTTAGCGGGACAAGAGACCCAGTACTTC
cdr3_aa: CASSSLAGQETQYF
clone_size: once
cdr3_length: 14
j_call: TRBJ2-5
d_call: TRBD2
v_call: TRBV5-1

cdr3_nt: TGTGCCACCAGCAGGGAACAGACCATGAACACTGAAGCTTTCTTT
cdr3_aa: CATSREQTMNTEAFF
clone_size: few
cdr3_length: 15
j_call: TRBJ1-1
d_call: -
v_call: TRBV15

cdr3_nt: TGTGCCAGCAGCGTAGGGGGCAGGAACACCGGGGAGCTGTTTTTT
cdr3_aa: CASSVGGRNTGELFF
clone_size: -
cdr3_length: 15
j_call: TRBJ2-2
d_call: -
v_call: TRBV9

cdr3_nt: TGTGCCAGCAGCTTAAGTGGACTAGCGGGACATACGCAGTATTTT
cdr3_aa: CASSLSGLAGHTQYF
clone_size: -
cdr3_length: 15
j_call: TRBJ2-3
d_call: TRBD2
v_call: TRBV7-3

cdr3_nt: TGTGCCAGCAGCTTACAAGCGGGGGGCCGCTTAAATGAGCAGTTCTTC
cdr3_aa: CASSLQAGGRLNEQFF
clone_size: -
cdr3_length: 16
j_call: TRBJ2-1
d_call: TRBD2
v_call: TRBV7-6

cdr3_nt: TGTGCCAGCAGCTTTGGACAGGTCCGCTACGAGCAGTACTTC
cdr3_aa: CASSFGQVRYEQYF
clone_size: -
cdr3_length: 14
j_call: TRBJ2-7
d_call: TRBD1
v_call: TRBV6-2/TRBV6-3

cdr3_nt: TGCGCCAGCAGCTTGTATAGGGCGGAGGTTTCACCCCTCCACTTT
cdr3_aa: CASSLYRAEVSPLHF
clone_size: -
cdr3_length: 15
j_call: TRBJ1-6
d_call: -
v_call: TRBV5-1

cdr3_nt: TGTGCCAGCTCACGAACAGGAATCGGCTATGGCTACACCTTC
cdr3_aa: CASSRTGIGYGYTF
clone_size: few
cdr3_length: 14
j_call: TRBJ1-2
d_call: -
v_call: TRBV18

cdr3_nt: TGTGCCAGCCTTGGGGCCAACGTCCTGACTTTC
cdr3_aa: CASLGANVLTF
clone_size: -
cdr3_length: 11
j_call: TRBJ2-6
d_call: -
v_call: TRBV2

cdr3_nt: TGCGCCAGCAGCTCCGGCACGGGGGGCACAGATACGCAGTATTTT
cdr3_aa: CASSSGTGGTDTQYF
clone_size: -
cdr3_length: 15
j_call: TRBJ2-3
d_call: -
v_call: TRBV5-1

cdr3_nt: TGTGCCAGCAGTCTTCGGGACTGGAACTACAATGAGCAGTTCTTC
cdr3_aa: CASSLRDWNYNEQFF
clone_size: once
cdr3_length: 15
j_call: TRBJ2-1
d_call: -
v_call: TRBV6-2/TRBV6-3

cdr3_nt: TGTGCCAGCAGTTTACGCGGGACTAGCGGGAGGGTACACGAGCAGTACTTC
cdr3_aa: CASSLRGTSGRVHEQYF
clone_size: -
cdr3_length: 17
j_call: TRBJ2-7
d_call: TRBD2
v_call: TRBV27

cdr3_nt: TGTGCCAGCTCACCTCCGACAGTGGGGGAGCTGTTTTTT
cdr3_aa: CASSPPTVGELFF
clone_size: once
cdr3_length: 13
j_call: TRBJ2-2
d_call: -
v_call: TRBV18

cdr3_nt: TGTGCCAGCAGCCACGGGACTAGCGGGATTGCTAGCACAGATACGCAGTATTTT
cdr3_aa: CASSHGTSGIASTDTQYF
clone_size: -
cdr3_length: 18
j_call: TRBJ2-3
d_call: TRBD2
v_call: TRBV4-2

cdr3_nt: TGTGCCAGTAGTAGGAGTAGGGCTAGCGGTGACTACAATGAGCAGTTCTTC
cdr3_aa: CASSRSRASGDYNEQFF
clone_size: -
cdr3_length: 17
j_call: TRBJ2-1
d_call: TRBD2
v_call: TRBV19

cdr3_nt: TGTGCCAGCTCACCCGATGTGGCGGAGAAAGCTTTCTTT
cdr3_aa: CASSPDVAEKAFF
clone_size: few
cdr3_length: 13
j_call: TRBJ1-1
d_call: -
v_call: TRBV18

cdr3_nt: TGCGCCAGCAGTGAGTCGATTTTCAGCGTACCTCCTCGCGAGCAGTTCTTC
cdr3_aa: CASSESIFSVPPREQFF
clone_size: -
cdr3_length: 17
j_call: TRBJ2-1
d_call: -
v_call: TRBV10-1

cdr3_nt: TGTGCCAGCAGTCCCCAGACAGGGGTTTCACCCCTCCACTTT
cdr3_aa: CASSPQTGVSPLHF
clone_size: -
cdr3_length: 14
j_call: TRBJ1-6
d_call: TRBD1
v_call: TRBV28

cdr3_nt: TGTGCCAGCAGCGGGACTAGCGGGGGTGCAACCGGGGAGCTGTTTTTT
cdr3_aa: CASSGTSGGATGELFF
clone_size: -
cdr3_length: 16
j_call: TRBJ2-2
d_call: TRBD2
v_call: TRBV5-5

cdr3_nt: TGCGCCAGCAGCCCGACGGGCACCGGGGAGCTGTTTTTT
cdr3_aa: CASSPTGTGELFF
clone_size: -
cdr3_length: 13
j_call: TRBJ2-2
d_call: -
v_call: TRBV4-3

cdr3_nt: TGTGCCAACCGGGACAGTTACACCGGGGAGCTGTTTTTT
cdr3_aa: CANRDSYTGELFF
clone_size: -
cdr3_length: 13
j_call: TRBJ2-2
d_call: TRBD1
v_call: TRBV10-3

cdr3_nt: TGTGCCAGCAGTTACTCCATACAGGGGAATGAGCAGTTCTTC
cdr3_aa: CASSYSIQGNEQFF
clone_size: -
cdr3_length: 14
j_call: TRBJ2-1
d_call: TRBD1
v_call: TRBV6-5

cdr3_nt: TGCGCCAGCAGCCAATCGGGGGTACGTGGCTACACCTTC
cdr3_aa: CASSQSGVRGYTF
clone_size: many
cdr3_length: 13
j_call: TRBJ1-2
d_call: -
v_call: TRBV4-3

cdr3_nt: TGTGCCAGCAGCCCGATTCCGTGGGCGTTATCCGAAAAACTGTTTTTT
cdr3_aa: CASSPIPWALSEKLFF
clone_size: -
cdr3_length: 16
j_call: TRBJ1-4
d_call: -
v_call: TRBV7-9

cdr3_nt: TGCGCCAGCAGGGTAGCGGGAGGGCCAAGTGGCGAGCAGTACTTC
cdr3_aa: CASRVAGGPSGEQYF
clone_size: -
cdr3_length: 15
j_call: TRBJ2-7
d_call: TRBD2
v_call: TRBV10-2

cdr3_nt: TGTGCTAGTTGCCGGGACAGGGGTGTCGGGGAGCTGTTTTTT
cdr3_aa: CASCRDRGVGELFF
clone_size: -
cdr3_length: 14
j_call: TRBJ2-2
d_call: TRBD1
v_call: TRBV12-5

cdr3_nt: TGTGCCAGCAGCTCCCGGGATACTGAAGCTTTCTTT
cdr3_aa: CASSSRDTEAFF
clone_size: -
cdr3_length: 12
j_call: TRBJ1-1
d_call: -
v_call: TRBV5-6

cdr3_nt: TGTGCCAGCAGCCCTCAGCGGCCGACAGGCCAGGCGCCCCAGCATTTT
cdr3_aa: CASSPQRPTGQAPQHF
clone_size: -
cdr3_length: 16
j_call: TRBJ1-5
d_call: -
v_call: TRBV3-1/TRBV3-2

cdr3_nt: TGTGCCAGCAGCTTACAGTACAGAGCCAAAAACATTCAGTACTTC
cdr3_aa: CASSLQYRAKNIQYF
clone_size: -
cdr3_length: 15
j_call: TRBJ2-4
d_call: -
v_call: TRBV11-3